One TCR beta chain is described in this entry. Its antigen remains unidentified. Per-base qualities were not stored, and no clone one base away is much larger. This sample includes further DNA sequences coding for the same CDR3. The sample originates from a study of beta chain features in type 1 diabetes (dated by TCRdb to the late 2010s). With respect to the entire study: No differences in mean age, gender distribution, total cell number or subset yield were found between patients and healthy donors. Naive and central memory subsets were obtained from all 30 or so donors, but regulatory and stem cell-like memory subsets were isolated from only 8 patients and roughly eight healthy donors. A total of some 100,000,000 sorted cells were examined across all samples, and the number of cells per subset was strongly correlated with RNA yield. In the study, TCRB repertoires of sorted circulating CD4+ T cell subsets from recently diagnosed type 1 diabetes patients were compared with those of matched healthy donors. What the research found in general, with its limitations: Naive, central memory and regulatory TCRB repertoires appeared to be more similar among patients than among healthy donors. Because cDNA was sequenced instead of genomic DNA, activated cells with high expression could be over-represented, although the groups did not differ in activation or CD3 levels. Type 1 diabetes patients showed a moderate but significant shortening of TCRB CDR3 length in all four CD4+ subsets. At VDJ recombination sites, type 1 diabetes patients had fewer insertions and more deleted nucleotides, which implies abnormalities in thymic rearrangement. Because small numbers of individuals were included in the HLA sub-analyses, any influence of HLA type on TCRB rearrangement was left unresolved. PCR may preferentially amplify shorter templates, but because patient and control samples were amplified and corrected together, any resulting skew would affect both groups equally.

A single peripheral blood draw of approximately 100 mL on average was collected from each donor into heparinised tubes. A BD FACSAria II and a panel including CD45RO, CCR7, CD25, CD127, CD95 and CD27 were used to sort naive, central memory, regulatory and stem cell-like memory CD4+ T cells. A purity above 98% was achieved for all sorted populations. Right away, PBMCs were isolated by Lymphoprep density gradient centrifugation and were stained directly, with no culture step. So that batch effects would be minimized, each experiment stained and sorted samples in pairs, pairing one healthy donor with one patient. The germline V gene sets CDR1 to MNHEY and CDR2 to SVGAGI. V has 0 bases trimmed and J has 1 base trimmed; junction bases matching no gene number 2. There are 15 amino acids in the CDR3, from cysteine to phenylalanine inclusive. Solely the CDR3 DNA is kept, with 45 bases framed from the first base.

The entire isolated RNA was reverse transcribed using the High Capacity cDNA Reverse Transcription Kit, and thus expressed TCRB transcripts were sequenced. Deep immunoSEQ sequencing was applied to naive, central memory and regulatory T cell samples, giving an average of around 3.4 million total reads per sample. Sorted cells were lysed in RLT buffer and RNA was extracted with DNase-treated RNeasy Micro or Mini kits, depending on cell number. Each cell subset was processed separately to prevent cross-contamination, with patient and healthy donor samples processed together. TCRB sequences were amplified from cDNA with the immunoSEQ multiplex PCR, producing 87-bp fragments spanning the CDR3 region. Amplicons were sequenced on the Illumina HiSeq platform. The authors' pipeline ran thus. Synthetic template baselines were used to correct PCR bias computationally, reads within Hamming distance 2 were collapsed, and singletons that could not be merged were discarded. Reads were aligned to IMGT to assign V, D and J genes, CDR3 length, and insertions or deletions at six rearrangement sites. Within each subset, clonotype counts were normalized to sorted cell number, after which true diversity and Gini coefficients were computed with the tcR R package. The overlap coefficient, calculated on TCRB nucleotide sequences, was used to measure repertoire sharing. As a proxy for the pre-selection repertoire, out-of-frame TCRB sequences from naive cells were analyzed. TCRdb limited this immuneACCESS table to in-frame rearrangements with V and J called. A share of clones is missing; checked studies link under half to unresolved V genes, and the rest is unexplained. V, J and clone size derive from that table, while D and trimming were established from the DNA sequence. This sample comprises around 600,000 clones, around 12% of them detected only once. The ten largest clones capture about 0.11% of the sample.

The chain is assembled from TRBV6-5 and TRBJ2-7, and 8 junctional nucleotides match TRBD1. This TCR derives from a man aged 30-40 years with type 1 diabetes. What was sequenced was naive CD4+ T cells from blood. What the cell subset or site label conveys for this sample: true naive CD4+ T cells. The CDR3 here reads CASSYSGQGSYEQYF. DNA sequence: TGTGCCAGCAGTTACTCAGGACAGGGATCCTACGAGCAGTACTTC.